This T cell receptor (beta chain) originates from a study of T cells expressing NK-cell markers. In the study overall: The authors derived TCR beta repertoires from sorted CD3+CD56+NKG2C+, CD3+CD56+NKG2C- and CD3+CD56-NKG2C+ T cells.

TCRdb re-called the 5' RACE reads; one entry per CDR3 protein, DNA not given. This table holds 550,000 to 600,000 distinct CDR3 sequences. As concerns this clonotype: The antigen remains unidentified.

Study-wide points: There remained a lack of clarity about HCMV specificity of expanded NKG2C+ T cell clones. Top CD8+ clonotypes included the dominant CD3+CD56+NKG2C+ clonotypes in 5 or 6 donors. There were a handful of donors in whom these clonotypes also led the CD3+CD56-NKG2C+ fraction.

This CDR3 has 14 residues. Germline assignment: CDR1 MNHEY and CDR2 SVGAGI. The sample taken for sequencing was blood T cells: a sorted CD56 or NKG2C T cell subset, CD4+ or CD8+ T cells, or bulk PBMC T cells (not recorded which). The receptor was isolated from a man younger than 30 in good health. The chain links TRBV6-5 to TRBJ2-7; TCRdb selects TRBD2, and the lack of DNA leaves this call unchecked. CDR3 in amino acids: CASKSGYLSYEQYF.